The 10 T cell receptor beta chains below all came from one sample that was sequenced in a study of T cell responses to AZD1222 COVID-19 vaccine. Method: immunoSEQ multiplex PCR; TCRdb's copy keeps in-frame clones and lacks some. The repertoire includes around 180,000 clones, roughly 93% of them detected once, and about 9.3% sits in the top ten. Sequencing used peripheral blood, obtained on day 0 of AZD1222 vaccination. Source of these receptors: an adult in good health.

This rearrangement joins TRBV4-2 to TRBJ1-3; D uncertain. Trimming left V 0 bases short and J 0 bases short, with 6 bases between. This CDR3 region has 15 residues. From germline, CDR1 is LGHNA and CDR2 YNFKEQ. The CDR3, as DNA: TGTGCCAGCAGCCAAGATGGCCTCTCTGGAAACACCATATATTTT. Protein product: CASSQDGLSGNTIYF.

The rearrangement links TRBV27 to TRBJ1-1; D remains unclear. The CDR3 has 14 amino acids. Germline lookup yields CDR1 MNHEY and CDR2 SMNVEV (reference sequence). V lost 6 bases to trimming and J lost 0 bases, with 11 bases between them. The CDR3 loop is CASSPQRVNTEAFF. CDR3 sequence (DNA): TGTGCCAGCAGCCCCCAAAGAGTGAACACTGAAGCTTTCTTT.

This chain connects TRBV13 to TRBJ2-7; no firm D call. V was cut by 2 bases and J by 5 bases, with 16 bases left in between. In germline, CDR1 is PRHDT, CDR2 FYEKMQ (reference sequence). The CDR3 has 15 amino acids. For the CDR3, the DNA is TGTGCCAGCAGCTTAAGTGGCAGGCGGATCGACGAGCAGTACTTC. Translation gives CASSLSGRRIDEQYF.

The rearrangement links TRBV6-1 to TRBJ2-3, with TRBD2 identical over 12 bases. The CDR3 spans 16 residues. V gave up 4 bases and J gave up 6 bases; unmatched junction bases: 8. Germline CDR1 and CDR2: MNHNS and SASEGT. The CDR3 protein is CASSAKTSGRGDTQYF. The CDR3 DNA follows: TGTGCCAGCAGTGCAAAGACTAGCGGGAGAGGGGATACGCAGTATTTT.

Comment on this clone: The sample holds other DNA sequences that translate to the same CDR3. The gene calls are TRBV6-1 and TRBJ1-1; no reliable D call. Germline CDR1 MNHNS, CDR2 SASEGT. The CDR3 spans 11 residues. Trimming pared 3 bases from V and 5 bases from J, leaving 4 bases between. As DNA, the CDR3 is TGTGCCAGCAGTGATCGTACTGAAGCTTTCTTT. Residues: CASSDRTEAFF.

The rearrangement uses TRBV6-2 or TRBV6-3 and TRBJ2-5; TRBD1 matches 9 bases. The CDR3 contains 15 residues. V gave up 4 bases and J gave up 5 bases; unmatched junction bases: 8. The germline V gene encodes CDR1 MNHEY and CDR2 SVGEGT. The CDR3 sequence is CASSSGTGWRETQYF. The CDR3 region has the DNA TGTGCCAGCAGTTCAGGGACAGGGTGGCGGGAGACCCAGTACTTC.

The chain carries TRBV7-9 and TRBJ2-7, with D hard to call. The CDR3 is 11 amino acids. The V gene's germline CDR1 is SEHNR and CDR2 FQNEAQ (reference sequence). V lost 2 bases and J 6 bases, leaving 5 bases between the germline ends. The DNA of the CDR3 is TGTGCCAGCAGCTTACTGGTCGAGCAGTACTTC. As protein: CASSLLVEQYF.

This chain uses TRBV10-3 with TRBJ2-2, with D possibly being TRBD1 or TRBD2 (5 bases each). The CDR3 totals 15 residues. Trimming removed 4 bases from V and 0 bases from J, with 9 bases in between. Germline V gene data show CDR1 as ENHRY and CDR2 as SYGVKD. The CDR3 protein is CAISGRDPNTGELFF. CDR3 DNA sequence: TGTGCCATCAGTGGAAGGGACCCGAACACCGGGGAGCTGTTTTTT.

The rearrangement joins TRBV10-3 to TRBJ2-3; the D is unclear. The CDR3 runs to 12 residues. The germline V gene has CDR1 ENHRY and CDR2 SYGVKD. V was clipped by 3 bases and J by 2 bases, with 3 bases between them. Here the CDR3 reads CAISDHTDTQYF. CDR3 nucleotide sequence: TGTGCCATCAGTGACCACACAGATACGCAGTATTTT.

This clone was found once. J is TRBJ2-7 and V is TRBV5-6, with D possibly matching TRBD2 (5 bases). This CDR3 has 14 residues. Trimming cost V 4 bases and J 5 bases, with 16 bases left between them. From germline, CDR1 is SGHDT and CDR2 YYEEEE. CDR3 nucleotides: TGTGCCAGCAGCCGAGCAATAGCCGGGGACGAGCAGTACTTC. Amino acids: CASSRAIAGDEQYF.